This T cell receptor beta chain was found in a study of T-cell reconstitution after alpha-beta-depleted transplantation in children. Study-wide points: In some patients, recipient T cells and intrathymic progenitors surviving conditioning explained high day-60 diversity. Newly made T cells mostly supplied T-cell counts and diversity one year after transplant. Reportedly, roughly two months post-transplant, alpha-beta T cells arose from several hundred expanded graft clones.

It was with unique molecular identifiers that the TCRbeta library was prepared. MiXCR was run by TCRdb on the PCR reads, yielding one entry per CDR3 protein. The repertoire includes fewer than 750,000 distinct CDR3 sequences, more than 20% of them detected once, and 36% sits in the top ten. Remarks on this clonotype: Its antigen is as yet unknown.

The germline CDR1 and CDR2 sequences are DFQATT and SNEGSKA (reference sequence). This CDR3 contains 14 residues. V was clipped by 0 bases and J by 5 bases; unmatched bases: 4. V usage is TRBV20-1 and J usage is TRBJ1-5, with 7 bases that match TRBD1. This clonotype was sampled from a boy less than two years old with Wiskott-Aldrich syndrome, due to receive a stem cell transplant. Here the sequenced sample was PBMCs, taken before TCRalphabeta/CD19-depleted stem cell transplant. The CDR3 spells CSARDRGQHQPQHF. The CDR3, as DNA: TGCAGTGCTAGAGATAGGGGACAGCATCAGCCCCAGCATTTT.